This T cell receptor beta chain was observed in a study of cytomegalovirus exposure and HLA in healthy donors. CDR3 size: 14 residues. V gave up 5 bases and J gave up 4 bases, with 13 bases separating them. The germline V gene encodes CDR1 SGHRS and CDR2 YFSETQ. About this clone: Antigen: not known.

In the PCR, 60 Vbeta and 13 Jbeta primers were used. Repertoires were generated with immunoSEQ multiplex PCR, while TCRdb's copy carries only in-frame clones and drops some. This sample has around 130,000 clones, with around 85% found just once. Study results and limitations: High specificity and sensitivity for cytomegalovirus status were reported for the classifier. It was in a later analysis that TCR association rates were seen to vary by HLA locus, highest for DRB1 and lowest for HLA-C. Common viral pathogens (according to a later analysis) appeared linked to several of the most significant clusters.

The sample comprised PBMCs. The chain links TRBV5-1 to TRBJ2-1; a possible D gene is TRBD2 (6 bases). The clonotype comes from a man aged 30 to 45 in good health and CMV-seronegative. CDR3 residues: CASRPGTEYNEQFF. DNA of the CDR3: TGCGCCAGCAGGCCCGGGACTGAATACAATGAGCAGTTCTTC.